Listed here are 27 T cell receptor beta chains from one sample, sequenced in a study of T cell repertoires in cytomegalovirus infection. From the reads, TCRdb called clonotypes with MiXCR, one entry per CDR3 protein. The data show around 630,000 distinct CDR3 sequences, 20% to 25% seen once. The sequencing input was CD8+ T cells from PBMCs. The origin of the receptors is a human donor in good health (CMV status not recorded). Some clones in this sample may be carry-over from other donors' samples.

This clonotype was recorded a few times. This CDR3 is CATSRRGAYYGYTF. CDR3 in DNA: TGTGCCACCAGCAGGCGGGGCGCTTACTATGGCTACACCTTC. This chain joins TRBV15 and TRBJ1-2; tentatively, D is TRBD1 (5 bases). The V end was cut by 3 bases, the J end by 3 bases, with 11 bases between. This CDR3 region has 14 residues. Germline values: CDR1 LNHNV, CDR2 YYDKDF (reference sequence).

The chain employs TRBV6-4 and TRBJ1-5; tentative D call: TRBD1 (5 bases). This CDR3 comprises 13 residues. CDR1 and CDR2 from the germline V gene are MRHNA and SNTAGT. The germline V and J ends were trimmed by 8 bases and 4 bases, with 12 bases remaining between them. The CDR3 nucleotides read TGTGCCAGCGGGCAGGGCCCAAATCAGCCCCAGCATTTT. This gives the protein CASGQGPNQPQHF.

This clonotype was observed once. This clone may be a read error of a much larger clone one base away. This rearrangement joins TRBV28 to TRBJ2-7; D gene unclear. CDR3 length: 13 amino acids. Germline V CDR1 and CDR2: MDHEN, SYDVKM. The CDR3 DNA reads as TGTGCCAACAGTTTGGAGCTGGCCTACGAGCAGTACGTC. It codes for CANSLELAYEQYV.

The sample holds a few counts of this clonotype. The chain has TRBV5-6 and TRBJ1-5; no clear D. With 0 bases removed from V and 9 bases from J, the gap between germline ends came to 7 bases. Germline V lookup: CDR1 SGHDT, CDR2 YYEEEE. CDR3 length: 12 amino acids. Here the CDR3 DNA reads TGTGCCAGCAGCTTGGGCGTGGGGCCCCAGCATTTT. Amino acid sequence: CASSLGVGPQHF.

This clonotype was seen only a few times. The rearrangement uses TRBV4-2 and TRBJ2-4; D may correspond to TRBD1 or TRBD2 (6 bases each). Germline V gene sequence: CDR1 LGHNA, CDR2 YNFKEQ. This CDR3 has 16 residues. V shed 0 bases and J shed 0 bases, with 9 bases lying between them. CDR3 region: CASSQEGGLAKNIQYF. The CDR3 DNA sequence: TGTGCCAGCAGCCAAGAAGGGGGACTAGCCAAAAACATTCAGTACTTC.

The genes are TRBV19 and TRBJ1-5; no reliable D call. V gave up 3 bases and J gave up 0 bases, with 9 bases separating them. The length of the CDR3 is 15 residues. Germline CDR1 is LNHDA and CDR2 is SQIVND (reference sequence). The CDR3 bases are TGTGCCAGTAGTATGCCGGTCGCTAGCAATCAGCCCCAGCATTTT. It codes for CASSMPVASNQPQHF.

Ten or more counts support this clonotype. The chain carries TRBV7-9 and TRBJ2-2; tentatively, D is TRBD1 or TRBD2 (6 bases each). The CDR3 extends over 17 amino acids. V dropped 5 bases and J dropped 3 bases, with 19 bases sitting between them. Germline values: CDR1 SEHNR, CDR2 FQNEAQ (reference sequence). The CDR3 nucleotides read TGTGCCAGCAGCACGAGAGGGGGGATTAAGGACACCGGGGAGCTGTTTTTT. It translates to CASSTRGGIKDTGELFF.

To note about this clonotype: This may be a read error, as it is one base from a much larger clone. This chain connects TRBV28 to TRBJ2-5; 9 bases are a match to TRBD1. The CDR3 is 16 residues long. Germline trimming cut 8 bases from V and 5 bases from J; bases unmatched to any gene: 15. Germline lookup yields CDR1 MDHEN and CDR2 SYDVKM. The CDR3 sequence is CASGGWEQGAGETQYF. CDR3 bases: TGTGCCAGCGGAGGGTGGGAACAGGGGGCTGGTGAGACCCAGTACTTC.

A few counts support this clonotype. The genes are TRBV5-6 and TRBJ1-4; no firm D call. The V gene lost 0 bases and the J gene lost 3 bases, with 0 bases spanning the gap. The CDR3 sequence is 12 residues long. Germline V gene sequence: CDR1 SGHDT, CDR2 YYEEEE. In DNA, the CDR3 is TGTGCCAGCAGCTTGGCTAATGAAAAACTGTTTTTT. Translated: CASSLANEKLFF. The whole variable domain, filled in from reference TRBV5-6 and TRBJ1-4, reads DAGVTQSPTHLIKTRGQQVTLRCSPKSGHDTVSWYQQALGQGPQFIFQYYEEEERQRGNFPDRFSGHQFPNYSSELNVNALLLGDSALYLCASSLANEKLFFGSGTQLSVL.

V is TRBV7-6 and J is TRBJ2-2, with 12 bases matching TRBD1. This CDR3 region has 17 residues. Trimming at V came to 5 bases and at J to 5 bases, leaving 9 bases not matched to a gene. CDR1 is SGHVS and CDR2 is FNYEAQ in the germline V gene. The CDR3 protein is CASSVRDRGLGTGELFF. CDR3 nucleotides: TGTGCCAGCAGCGTTCGGGACAGGGGGCTGGGGACCGGGGAGCTGTTTTTT.

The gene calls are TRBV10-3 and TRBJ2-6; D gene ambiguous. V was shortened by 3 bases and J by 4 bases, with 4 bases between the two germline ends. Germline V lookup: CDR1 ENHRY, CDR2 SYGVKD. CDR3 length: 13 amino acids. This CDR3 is CAISETGANVLTF. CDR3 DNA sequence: TGTGCCATCAGTGAAACCGGGGCCAACGTCCTGACTTTC.

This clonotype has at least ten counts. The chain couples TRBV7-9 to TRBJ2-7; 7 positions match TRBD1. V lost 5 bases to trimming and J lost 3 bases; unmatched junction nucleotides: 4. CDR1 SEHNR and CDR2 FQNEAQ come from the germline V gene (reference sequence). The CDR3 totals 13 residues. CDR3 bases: TGTGCCAGCAGCCGGACAGGCGACTACGAGCAGTACGTC. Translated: CASSRTGDYEQYV.

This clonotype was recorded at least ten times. The CDR3 nucleotides are TGTGCCAGCAGCACAGGGGTGAGTAACACTGAAGCTTTCTTT. It is translated as CASSTGVSNTEAFF. The chain has TRBV7-2 and TRBJ1-1; 7 bases agree with TRBD1. CDR1 and CDR2 (germline): SGHTA, FQGNSA. J was trimmed by 2 bases and V by 5 bases; bases with no gene match: 5. This CDR3 region has 14 residues.

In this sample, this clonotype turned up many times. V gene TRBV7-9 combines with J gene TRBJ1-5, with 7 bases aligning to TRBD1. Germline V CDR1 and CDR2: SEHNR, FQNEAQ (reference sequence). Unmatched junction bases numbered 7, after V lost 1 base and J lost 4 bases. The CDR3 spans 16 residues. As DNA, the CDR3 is TGTGCCAGCAGCTTAGATGTCGGGACAGAGAATCAGCCCCAGCATTTT. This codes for CASSLDVGTENQPQHF.

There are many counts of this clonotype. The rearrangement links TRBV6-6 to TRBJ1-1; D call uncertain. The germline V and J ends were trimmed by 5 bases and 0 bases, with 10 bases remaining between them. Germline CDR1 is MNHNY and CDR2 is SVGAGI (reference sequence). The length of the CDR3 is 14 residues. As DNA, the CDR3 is TGTGCCAGCAGTGCCGCTTGGGTGAACACTGAAGCTTTCTTT. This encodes CASSAAWVNTEAFF.

The CDR3 nucleotides read TGCAGCGTTAGGGGTATGGAGACCCAGTACTTC. Translated: CSVRGMETQYF. The chain has TRBV29-1 and TRBJ2-5; D perhaps matches TRBD1 (5 bases). The CDR3 has 11 amino acids. Per the germline V gene, CDR1 is SQVTM and CDR2 is ANQGSEA. Trimming took 5 bases from V and 5 from J, leaving 9 bases between them.

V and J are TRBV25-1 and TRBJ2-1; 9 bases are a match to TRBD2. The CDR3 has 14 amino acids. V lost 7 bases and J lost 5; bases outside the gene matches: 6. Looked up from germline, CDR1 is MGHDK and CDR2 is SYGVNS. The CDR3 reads CASNLGGGDNEQFF. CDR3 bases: TGTGCCAGCAACTTGGGCGGGGGGGACAATGAGCAGTTCTTC.

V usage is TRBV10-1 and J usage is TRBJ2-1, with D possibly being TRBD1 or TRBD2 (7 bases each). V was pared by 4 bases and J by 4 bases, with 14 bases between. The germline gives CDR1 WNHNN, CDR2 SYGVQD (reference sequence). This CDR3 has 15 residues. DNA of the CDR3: TGCGCCAGCAGTGGTGACAGGGAGGGGTACAATGAGCAGTTCTTC. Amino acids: CASSGDREGYNEQFF.

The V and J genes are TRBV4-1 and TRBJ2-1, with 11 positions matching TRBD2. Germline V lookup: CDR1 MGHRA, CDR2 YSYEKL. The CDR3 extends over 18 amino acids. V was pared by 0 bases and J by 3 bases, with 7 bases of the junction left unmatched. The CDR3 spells CASSQDGGSGGVYNEQFF. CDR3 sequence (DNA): TGCGCCAGCAGCCAAGATGGGGGTAGCGGGGGGGTCTACAATGAGCAGTTCTTC.

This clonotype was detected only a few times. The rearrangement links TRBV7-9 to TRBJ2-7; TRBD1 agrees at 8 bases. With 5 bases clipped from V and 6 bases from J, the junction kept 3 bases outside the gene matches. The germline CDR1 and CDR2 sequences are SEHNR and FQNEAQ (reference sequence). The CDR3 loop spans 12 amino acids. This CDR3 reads CASSQDRAEQYF. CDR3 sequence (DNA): TGTGCCAGCAGCCAGGACAGGGCCGAGCAGTACTTC.

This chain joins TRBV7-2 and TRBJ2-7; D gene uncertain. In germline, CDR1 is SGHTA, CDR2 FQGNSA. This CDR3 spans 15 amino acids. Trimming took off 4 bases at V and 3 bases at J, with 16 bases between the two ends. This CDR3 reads CASSSYRAPLYEQYV. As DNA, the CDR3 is TGTGCCAGCAGCTCGTACCGGGCACCCCTCTACGAGCAGTACGTC.

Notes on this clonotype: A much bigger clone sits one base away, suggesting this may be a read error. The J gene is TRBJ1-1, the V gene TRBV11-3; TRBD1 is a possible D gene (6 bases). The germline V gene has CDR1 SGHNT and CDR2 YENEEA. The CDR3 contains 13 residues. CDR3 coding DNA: TGTGTCAGCAGCTCCGGGGGGCTCACTGAAGCTTTCTTT. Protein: CVSSSGGLTEAFF.

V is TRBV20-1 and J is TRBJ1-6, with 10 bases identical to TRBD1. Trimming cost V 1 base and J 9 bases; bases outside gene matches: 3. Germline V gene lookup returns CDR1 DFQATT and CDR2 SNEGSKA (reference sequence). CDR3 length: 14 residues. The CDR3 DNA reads TGCAGTGCTAGAGGAGGGACAGGGGTTTCACCCCTCCACTTT. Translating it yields CSARGGTGVSPLHF.

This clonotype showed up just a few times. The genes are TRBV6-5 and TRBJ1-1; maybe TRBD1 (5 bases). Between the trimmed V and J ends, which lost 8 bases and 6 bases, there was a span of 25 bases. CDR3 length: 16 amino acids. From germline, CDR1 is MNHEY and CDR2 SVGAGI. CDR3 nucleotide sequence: TGTGCCAGCTCCTTAACGGGATCGGGGCCACGGGCTGAAGCTTTCTTT. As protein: CASSLTGSGPRAEAFF.

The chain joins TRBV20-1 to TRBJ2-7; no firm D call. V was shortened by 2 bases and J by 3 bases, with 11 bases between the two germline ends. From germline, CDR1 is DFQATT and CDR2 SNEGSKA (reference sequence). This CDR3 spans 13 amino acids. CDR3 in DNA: TGCAGTGCTAGAACGAAGGACGGCTACGAGCAGTACTTC. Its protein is CSARTKDGYEQYF.

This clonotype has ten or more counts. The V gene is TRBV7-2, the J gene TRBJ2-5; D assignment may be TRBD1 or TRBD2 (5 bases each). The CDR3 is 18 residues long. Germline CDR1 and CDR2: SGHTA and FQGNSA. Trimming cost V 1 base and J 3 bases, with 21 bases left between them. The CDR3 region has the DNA TGTGCCAGCAGCTTAGTGGGTTATGGGACCAAGAAGGAAGAGACCCAGTACTTC. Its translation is CASSLVGYGTKKEETQYF.

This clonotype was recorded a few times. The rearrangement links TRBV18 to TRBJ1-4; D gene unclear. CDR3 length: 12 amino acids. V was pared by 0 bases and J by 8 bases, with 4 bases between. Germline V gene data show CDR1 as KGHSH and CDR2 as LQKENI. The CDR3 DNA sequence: TGTGCCAGCTCACCACCACCCGAAAAACTGTTTTTT. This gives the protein CASSPPPEKLFF.